One and the same sample provided the 3 T cell receptor beta chains below, sequenced in a study of T cell responses to AZD1222 COVID-19 vaccine. Measured with immunoSEQ multiplex PCR; TCRdb has only the in-frame clones, and not every one. The table lists some 120,000 clones, just under 90% of them singletons. This specimen consisted of peripheral blood, obtained on day 0 of AZD1222 vaccination. The source of these receptors is an adult in good health.

The chain uses TRBV7-3 and TRBJ1-1; tentatively, D is TRBD1 (6 bases). The germline V gene encodes CDR1 SGHTA and CDR2 FQGTGA. This CDR3 contains 14 residues. The V end was cut by 2 bases, the J end by 3 bases, with 10 bases between. The CDR3 DNA sequence: TGTGCCAGCAGCTTATTAGGGGGAGACACTGAAGCTTTCTTT. This sequence encodes CASSLLGGDTEAFF.

The chain carries TRBV28 and TRBJ1-5, with D perhaps TRBD1 (5 bases). CDR1 and CDR2 from the germline V gene are MDHEN and SYDVKM. CDR3 size: 17 residues. Trimming took off 3 bases at V and 3 bases at J, with 18 bases between the two ends. CDR3 nucleotide sequence: TGTGCCAGCAGTTTTTTCTTGGGACGGAGCCTCAATCAGCCCCAGCATTTT. This codes for CASSFFLGRSLNQPQHF.

The genes are TRBV19 and TRBJ2-2; perhaps TRBD1 as D (6 bases). Trimming removed 7 bases at V and 2 bases at J, with 14 bases between. This CDR3 has 15 residues. The germline V gene encodes CDR1 LNHDA and CDR2 SQIVND (reference sequence). The CDR3 sequence: CASTTTGINTGELFF. As DNA, the CDR3 is TGTGCCAGTACCACGACAGGAATAAACACCGGGGAGCTGTTTTTT.